These 14 T cell receptor beta chains were sequenced from one sample in a study of human T cells and chemical hapten exposure. Attachment of unique molecular identifiers to individual cDNA molecules was performed in the library. One entry per CDR3 protein, called by TCRdb with MiXCR from the reads. Seen here are about 120,000 distinct CDR3 sequences, less than 10% observed once, and the top ten hold 1.1% to 1.5%. Total RNA came from unfractionated whole blood. The source material was whole blood. Every receptor here comes from a human donor in good health. Some clones in this sample may be carry-over from other donors' samples.

This clonotype has a handful of counts. The V call is TRBV3-1, the J call TRBJ2-5; 7 nucleotides align to TRBD1. Germline loops: CDR1 LGHDT, CDR2 YNNKEL (reference sequence). There are 14 residues in the CDR3. The junction had 3 bases not matched to a gene; V was cut back by 4 bases and J by 1 base. The CDR3 loop is CASSPTGVQETQYF. The CDR3 DNA sequence: TGTGCCAGCAGCCCCACAGGGGTCCAAGAGACCCAGTACTTC.

This clonotype appeared a few times. The rearrangement joins TRBV27 to TRBJ1-5; tentative D call: TRBD1 (5 bases). CDR1 and CDR2 from the germline V gene are MNHEY and SMNVEV (reference sequence). Between the trimmed V and J ends, which lost 5 bases and 4 bases, there was a span of 9 bases. The CDR3 is made up of 13 amino acids. The CDR3 region has the DNA TGTGCCAGCAGTCTGACAGTTAATCAGCCCCAGCATTTT. Encoded protein: CASSLTVNQPQHF.

The V and J genes are TRBV15 and TRBJ1-2; the D gene is possibly TRBD1 (5 bases). This CDR3 is 15 amino acids long. Germline lookup yields CDR1 LNHNV and CDR2 YYDKDF (reference sequence). V shed 0 bases and J shed 4 bases, with 12 bases lying between them. The DNA of the CDR3 is TGTGCCACCAGCAGAGATTCCAGGGACCTCTATGGCTACACCTTC. It encodes CATSRDSRDLYGYTF.

The CDR3 region has the DNA TGCGCCAGCAGCTTGGTTCCAGGGGAACAGACCCAGTACTTC. Residues: CASSLVPGEQTQYF. J is TRBJ2-5 and V is TRBV5-1, with D possibly matching TRBD1 (6 bases). With 0 bases removed from V and 6 bases from J, the gap between germline ends came to 12 bases. CDR3 length: 14 amino acids. Germline-derived CDR1 and CDR2 are SGHRS and YFSETQ.

This clonotype has more than one count but fewer than ten. The V and J genes are TRBV29-1 and TRBJ2-3; D perhaps matches TRBD1 (8 bases). V lost 7 bases and J 3 bases, leaving 14 bases between the germline ends. Germline CDR1 and CDR2: SQVTM and ANQGSEA. The CDR3 loop spans 13 amino acids. The CDR3 loop reads CSADRGGTDTQYF. Written as DNA, the CDR3 is TGCAGCGCCGACAGGGGAGGGACAGATACGCAGTATTTT.

This clonotype came up a few times. The V gene is TRBV27, the J gene TRBJ1-2; D is possibly TRBD1 (5 bases). The V gene's germline CDR1 is MNHEY and CDR2 SMNVEV (reference sequence). V lost 5 bases and J lost 7, with 17 bases in between. This CDR3 contains 14 residues. Here the CDR3 DNA reads TGTGCCAGCAGTCCCCGGGGGGGAAGGGCTGGCTACACCTTC. Its protein is CASSPRGGRAGYTF.

The chain employs TRBV20-1 and TRBJ2-7; 13 bases fit TRBD2. The J segment lost 5 bases and the V segment lost 5 bases, leaving 6 bases of the junction unmatched. This CDR3 is built from 14 residues. Germline CDR1 and CDR2: DFQATT and SNEGSKA (reference sequence). DNA for the CDR3: TGCAGTGCTGCCGGGACTAGCGGGATCCACGAGCAGTACTTC. Its protein product is CSAAGTSGIHEQYF.

The chain links TRBV12-3 or TRBV12-4 to TRBJ2-1; D possibly corresponds to TRBD2 (6 bases). Trimming pared 5 bases from V and 5 bases from J, leaving 16 bases between. The CDR3 contains 15 residues. DNA for the CDR3: TGTGCCAGCAGTCATTCTACGGGAGCCCACAATGAGCAGTTCTTC. Residues: CASSHSTGAHNEQFF.

The chain carries TRBV6-5 and TRBJ2-1; unclear D gene. Germline assignment: CDR1 MNHEY and CDR2 SVGAGI. The V gene lost 8 bases and the J gene lost 5 bases, with 16 bases spanning the gap. The CDR3 sequence is 14 residues long. CDR3 nucleotide sequence: TGTGCCAGCCGTTCAATGGGGTCGCACAATGAGCAGTTCTTC. This sequence encodes CASRSMGSHNEQFF.

The chain links TRBV28 to TRBJ1-1; D possibly corresponds to TRBD1 (5 bases). Trimming removed 8 bases from V and 0 bases from J, with 7 bases in between. CDR1 MDHEN and CDR2 SYDVKM come from the germline V gene. This CDR3 has 12 residues. The CDR3 nucleotides read TGTGCCAGCGAGACAGTGAACACTGAAGCTTTCTTT. Protein product: CASETVNTEAFF.

The chain uses TRBV7-9 and TRBJ2-7, with 11 bases aligning to TRBD2. Germline loops: CDR1 SEHNR, CDR2 FQNEAQ (reference sequence). The CDR3 has 15 residues. The trim removed 4 bases at V and 5 bases at J, leaving 7 bases unmatched. CDR3 sequence reads: CASSSQLAGGHEQYF. The CDR3 DNA sequence: TGTGCCAGCAGCTCCCAGCTAGCGGGAGGCCACGAGCAGTACTTC.

This clonotype was seen ten or more times. CDR3 coding DNA: TGTGCCAGCAGCCAAGTTACTAGCGGGGGGGGTAATGAGCAGTTCTTC. Amino acid sequence: CASSQVTSGGGNEQFF. This rearrangement joins TRBV4-2 to TRBJ2-1; the match to TRBD2 covers 13 bases. The germline V gene has CDR1 LGHNA and CDR2 YNFKEQ. The CDR3 has 16 amino acids. V lost 1 base to trimming and J lost 7 bases; unmatched junction nucleotides: 4.

This clonotype was counted a few times. The V call is TRBV5-6, the J call TRBJ2-3; TRBD1 might be the D (6 bases). The CDR3 spans 14 residues. The V gene's germline CDR1 is SGHDT and CDR2 YYEEEE. The V end was cut by 5 bases, the J end by 2 bases, with 12 bases between. CDR3 DNA: TGTGCCAGCAGTCCGCAGGGGATCACAGATACGCAGTATTTT. Encoded protein: CASSPQGITDTQYF.

Only a few counts were recorded for this clonotype. V is TRBV7-2 and J is TRBJ2-2; 16 bases are a match to TRBD2. Germline CDR1 reads SGHTA; CDR2 reads FQGNSA. The CDR3 length is 18 residues. V was clipped by 3 bases and J by 3 bases; unmatched bases: 4. This CDR3 reads CASSLPGLAGGDTGELFF. The CDR3 DNA reads TGTGCCAGCAGCTTGCCGGGACTAGCGGGGGGGGACACCGGGGAGCTGTTTTTT.